This T cell receptor (beta chain) was profiled in a study of T cell responses to AZD1222 COVID-19 vaccine. Broader study findings: As reported, nearly half of all spike-specific TCRs target variant regions that are unmutated. Clonal diversity was possibly underestimated; the donors were predominantly white British and more often female.

Germline V gene lookup returns CDR1 LNHDA and CDR2 SQIVND (reference sequence). V lost 5 bases and J lost 0, with 7 bases in between. The CDR3 loop spans 13 amino acids. Using immunoSEQ multiplex PCR, the repertoire was profiled, and TCRdb retains in-frame clones only, with some absent. Of fewer than 150,000 clones listed, around 93% are singletons. With respect to this clone: The antigen remains unidentified.

The rearrangement uses TRBV19 and TRBJ1-1; no clear D gene. The material was peripheral blood, obtained 28 days after the second AZD1222 dose. This clonotype was obtained from an adult who received the AZD1222 COVID-19 vaccine. The DNA for the CDR3 is TGTGCCAGTAGTTACTTAGTGAACACTGAAGCTTTCTTT. Its translation: CASSYLVNTEAFF.